This T cell receptor (beta chain) was recovered during a study of T cells in Graves' hyperthyroidism and ophthalmopathy. Overall study: At initial diagnosis, before any treatment had begun, peripheral blood was obtained. Overall study findings and caveats: A median around six months before onset, the model predicted ophthalmopathy. Most thyroid clonotypes expanded above 0.001 were also detected in blood.

Regarding this clonotype: Its cognate antigen is unknown.

Using RNA transcripts as the source, TCR beta CDR3 regions were amplified. Primed by the HTBI set, a first-round RT-PCR was run on the TCR CDR3. One entry per CDR3 protein results from TCRdb running MiXCR on the multiplex PCR reads. In the table there are about 720,000 distinct CDR3 sequences, around 19% of which are singletons. CDR1 SGHNT and CDR2 YENEEA come from the germline V gene. The ends were cut back, 3 bases at V and 1 base at J, with 10 bases in the middle. The CDR3 length is 14 residues. The chain combines TRBV11-3 with TRBJ2-7, with D hard to call. The material sequenced was blood. This clonotype was obtained from a woman aged 45-65 years with Graves' hyperthyroidism that later progressed to Graves' ophthalmopathy. The CDR3 spells CASSFMDQSYEQYF. The CDR3 nucleotides read TGTGCCAGCAGCTTTATGGACCAATCCTACGAGCAGTACTTC.